This T cell receptor (beta chain) was identified during a study of graft-versus-host responses after intestinal transplantation. Turning to the study itself: In this cohort, recipients had multivisceral, liver-intestinal, or isolated intestinal transplants. Every recipient had anti-thymocyte globulin induction and roughly three years of tacrolimus plus steroids.

Libraries were prepared by immunoSEQ multiplex PCR; TCRdb keeps only in-frame clonotypes and omits some of them. The sample includes some 93,000 clones, over 75% of them seen just once. The CDR3 totals 12 residues. CDR1 and CDR2 from the germline V gene are SNHLY and FYNNEI. Trimming took 10 bases from V and 5 from J, leaving 14 bases between them. Points on this clone: No antigen is known for it.

Notes on the study in general: Some GvH clones appeared in ileal mucosa or blood before recipient bone marrow. Early HvG declines after transplant were associated with peak circulating GvH clone levels.

The chain joins TRBV2 to TRBJ1-2; D not certain. This specimen was unstimulated CD8+ T cells sorted from spleen or lymph node cells, taken before intestinal transplant. The sequence was obtained from a human donor who received an intestinal transplant. The DNA of the CDR3 is TGTGCCAACATTCGGGAGGATTATGGCTACACCTTC. Amino acid sequence: CANIREDYGYTF.